This entry concerns a single T cell receptor beta chain. Its specific antigen is unknown. The input lacks base qualities; no much larger clone sits a single base away. To sequence the TCRbeta CDR3 region, genomic DNA was isolated from the sorted cells. TCRbeta CDR3 regions were sequenced using the immunoSEQ Assay. TCRdb re-hosts the immuneACCESS table, in-frame sequences only. Its copies lack some clones; in the studies checked, an unresolved V gene accounts for under half of them, and the cause for the rest is not known. This sample is represented by around 76,000 clones; approximately 95% of them were singletons. Roughly 20% of the sample is taken by the ten largest. This sample was included in a study of OX40 agonist ivuxolimab in advanced cancers. Turning to the overall study: The costimulatory receptor OX40 (CD134) was targeted by ivuxolimab, a fully human IgG2 agonistic monoclonal antibody. Intravenous ivuxolimab was administered to patients every 2 weeks at six dose levels: 0.01, 0.1, 0.3, 1.5, 3 and 10 mg/kg. Among the 52 dose-escalation patients, about 19 had hepatocellular carcinoma, approximately 15 melanoma, 9 renal cell carcinoma and 9 head and neck cancer. A male proportion of around 81% and a mean age of approximately 62 years, ranging from about 23 to 90, were recorded for the dose-escalation cohort. Patients were allowed to have had prior anti-PD-1, anti-PD-L1 or anti-CTLA-4 therapy, and approximately 40% of the dose-escalation patients had previously received checkpoint inhibitors. Partial responses were achieved by three dose-escalation patients, of whom one had hepatocellular carcinoma and two had cutaneous melanoma. Peripheral TCRbeta sequencing aimed to test whether ivuxolimab altered TCR sequence diversity and caused clonal T-cell expansion. The monotherapy dose-escalation portion (N of about 57 patients) of the phase I ivuxolimab trial is reported in the paper.

Results and caveats for the whole study, not just this receptor: Partial responders in the 0.1-3.0 mg/kg groups had among the lowest normalized peripheral clonal expansion, especially among CD8+ T cells. The antigen specificity of the peripheral T cells that underwent clonal expansion was not determined. After ivuxolimab, CD8+ T cells had more expanded clones than CD4+ T cells on average. At doses of 0.1 to 3.0 mg/kg, clonal expansion of both CD4+ and CD8+ T cells in blood was seen between baseline and week 6. Low levels of normalized T-cell clonal expansion were also seen in some patients who did not respond.

The trial excluded patients who had a history of autoimmune disease or were on systemic immunosuppression. Peripheral blood for TCR sequencing was collected from all dose cohorts at baseline, on cycle 4 day 1, and on cycle 7 day 1. Samples came from an open-label, multicenter, first-in-human phase I dose-escalation trial of ivuxolimab. The trial enrolled adults with locally advanced or metastatic head and neck squamous cell, hepatocellular, melanoma or renal cell carcinoma. Before TCR sequencing, CD4+ T cells and CD8+ T cells from peripheral blood were sorted into separate populations. CDR1 and CDR2 were assigned from the germline V gene as LGHNA and YSLEER. Inclusive of the bounding cysteine and phenylalanine, the CDR3 is 16 residues long. Just the 48-base CDR3 DNA is kept, in frame starting at base 1. The junction carries 14 bases between V and J, which are trimmed by 1 base and 3 bases respectively.

The chain is assembled from TRBV4-3 and TRBJ2-3, with TRBD2 perhaps the D gene, on 5 matching bases. The TCR comes from an adult with an advanced solid tumor such as melanoma, head and neck, liver or kidney cancer. Material: CD4+ or CD8+ T cells sorted from blood, obtained in a trial of the OX40 agonist ivuxolimab. CDR3 sequence: CASSQGSGPGTDTQYF. The DNA sequence is as follows: TGCGCCAGCAGCCAAGGCAGCGGCCCTGGGACAGATACGCAGTATTTT.